This paragraph covers one TCR beta chain sequence. The record originates from a study of blood T cells in healthy people across ages. Next came a second PCR, run for about 7 to 12 cycles, which used a sample-barcoded 5' primer along with a J-beta primer mix. A 12-random-nucleotide template-switch adaptor tagged each cDNA molecule. Using its own MiXCR run on the 5' RACE reads, TCRdb lists one record per CDR3 protein. Of about 670,000 distinct CDR3 sequences in the sample, approximately 52% were seen once. The junction had 8 bases not matched to a gene; V was cut back by 6 bases and J by 0 bases. Per the germline V gene, CDR1 is DFQATT and CDR2 is SNEGSKA (reference sequence). This CDR3 region has 16 residues.

This receptor was taken from an elderly woman in good health. Sequenced material: blood. The rearrangement uses TRBV20-1 and TRBJ2-7, with 13 bases fitting TRBD2. The CDR3 is CSAPLAGGSYSYEQYF. Here the CDR3 DNA reads TGCAGTGCCCCACTAGCGGGAGGGTCCTACTCCTACGAGCAGTACTTC.